These 21 T cell receptor beta chains were sequenced from one sample in a study of blood T cells in healthy people across ages. PCR was performed a second time for 7 to 11 cycles using a sample-barcoded 5' primer and a J-beta primer mix. TCRdb used MiXCR to reprocess the 5' RACE reads, holding one entry per CDR3 protein. The sample yields over 1,500,000 distinct CDR3 sequences, 49% seen once. Sequencing input: blood. Receptor source: a woman in her forties in good health.

The gene calls are TRBV6-2 or TRBV6-3 and TRBJ2-3; D might be TRBD1 (5 bases). The CDR3 is 14 amino acids. CDR1 and CDR2 (germline): MNHEY, SVGEGT. The ends were cut back, 2 bases at V and 2 bases at J, with 8 bases in the middle. CDR3 amino acids: CASSYRQITDTQYF. The CDR3, as DNA: TGTGCCAGCAGTTACCGACAGATCACAGATACGCAGTATTTT.

The V call is TRBV28, the J call TRBJ2-2; 7 bases are shared with TRBD1. CDR3 length: 14 amino acids. J was trimmed by 3 bases and V by 7 bases; bases with no gene match: 5. CDR1 and CDR2 from the germline V gene are MDHEN and SYDVKM. This CDR3 is CASKGGRDTGELFF. CDR3 coding DNA: TGTGCCAGCAAAGGGGGCCGTGACACCGGGGAGCTGTTTTTT.

Concerning this clonotype: One end of the junction does not line up with germline, which may come from a read error. The CDR3 sequence is CASVRGDYSTDAQYF. CDR3 sequence (DNA): TGTGCCAGCGTCAGGGGAGACTATAGCACAGATGCGCAGTATTTT. The chain is built from TRBV12-3 or TRBV12-4 and TRBJ2-3; TRBD1 is a possible D gene (6 bases). CDR3 length: 15 amino acids.

The chain carries TRBV4-3 and TRBJ2-1, with D possibly being TRBD2 (5 bases). Germline CDR1 and CDR2: LGHNA and YSLEER. The V end lost 4 bases, the J end lost 0 bases, and 16 bases lay between the germline ends. This CDR3 has 17 amino acids. CDR3 coding DNA: TGCGCCAGCAGCCCGAGGGCCTCCCACAGCTCCTACAATGAGCAGTTCTTC. Translation gives CASSPRASHSSYNEQFF.

This clonotype was counted a few times. V gene TRBV6-5 combines with J gene TRBJ2-7, with 12 bases aligning to TRBD2. Trimming at V came to 8 bases and at J to 0 bases, leaving 5 bases not matched to a gene. The CDR3 is made up of 15 amino acids. The germline V gene has CDR1 MNHEY and CDR2 SVGAGI. CDR3 nucleotides: TGTGCCAGCGGGTGGACTAGCGGGGACTCCTACGAGCAGTACTTC. It translates to CASGWTSGDSYEQYF.

CDR3 sequence reads: CASSLVDRSSLTDTQYF. Written as DNA, the CDR3 is TGTGCCAGCAGTTTAGTGGACCGATCCAGCCTCACAGATACGCAGTATTTT. The rearrangement joins TRBV28 to TRBJ2-3, with D unclear. The CDR3 spans 17 residues. V was trimmed by 2 bases and J by 2 bases, leaving 17 bases between them. Germline CDR1 and CDR2: MDHEN and SYDVKM. The whole variable domain, filled in from reference TRBV28 and TRBJ2-3, reads DVKVTQSSRYLVKRTGEKVFLECVQDMDHENMFWYRQDPGLGLRLIYFSYDVKMKEKGDIPEGYSVSREKKERFSLILESASTNQTSMYLCASSLVDRSSLTDTQYFGPGTRLTVL.

There are a few counts of this clonotype. The rearrangement joins TRBV24-1 to TRBJ2-1; 7 nucleotides align to TRBD1. This CDR3 contains 12 residues. V trimming: 9 bases; J trimming: 8 bases; junction bases outside the gene matches: 6. Germline V lookup: CDR1 KGHDR, CDR2 SFDVKD. CDR3 residues: CATSTGIYEQFF. CDR3 coding DNA: TGTGCCACCTCGACAGGGATCTATGAGCAGTTCTTC.

Only a few counts were recorded for this clonotype. This chain uses TRBV20-1 with TRBJ2-3; TRBD2 might be the D (6 bases). CDR1 is DFQATT, CDR2 SNEGSKA, per germline (reference sequence). Trimming removed 6 bases at V and 2 bases at J, with 18 bases between. CDR3 length: 15 amino acids. CDR3 nucleotide sequence: TGCAGTGCCCGAAGGCCGCGCGGGGCCACAGATACGCAGTATTTT. It encodes CSARRPRGATDTQYF.

This clonotype was picked up a small number of times. V usage is TRBV12-3 or TRBV12-4 and J usage is TRBJ2-1; TRBD2 matches 11 bases. The length of the CDR3 is 17 residues. Trimming removed 6 bases from V and 10 bases from J; junction bases left unmatched: 17. The CDR3 protein is CASSQPRLAGPWGEQFF. The DNA of the CDR3 is TGTGCCAGCAGCCAACCACGACTAGCGGGGCCCTGGGGAGAGCAGTTCTTC.

The CDR3 DNA follows: TGCGCCAGCAGCGGGACAGACAACGAGCAGTACTTC. Translated, it gives CASSGTDNEQYF. J is TRBJ2-7 and V is TRBV5-1; 7 bases map to TRBD1. The CDR3 length is 12 residues. Trimming took 4 bases from V and 5 from J; bases not matched to a gene: 3. Germline-derived CDR1 and CDR2 are SGHRS and YFSETQ.

The genes are TRBV5-6 and TRBJ2-4; D unclear. This CDR3 contains 15 residues. The germline CDR1 and CDR2 sequences are SGHDT and YYEEEE. V was pared by 1 base and J by 3 bases, with 11 bases between. For the CDR3, the DNA is TGTGCCAGCAGCTTGAGGATCCTTGGCAAAAACATTCAGTACTTC. Translated, it gives CASSLRILGKNIQYF.

CDR3 bases: TGTGCCAGCATCCGAGGGGACGCCATGAACACTGAAGCTTTCTTT. It encodes CASIRGDAMNTEAFF. The V gene is TRBV5-5, the J gene TRBJ1-1, with D maybe TRBD1 (5 bases). V lost 6 bases and J 0 bases, leaving 15 bases between the germline ends. CDR1 is SGHKS and CDR2 is YYEKEE in the germline V gene (reference sequence). The CDR3 spans 15 residues.

This chain joins TRBV19 and TRBJ2-7; 7 positions agree with TRBD2. Germline V gene lookup returns CDR1 LNHDA and CDR2 SQIVND (reference sequence). The CDR3 has 15 amino acids. V gave up 3 bases and J gave up 5 bases; unmatched junction bases: 10. The CDR3 here is CASSIWEAGDDEQYF. The CDR3, as DNA: TGTGCCAGTAGTATTTGGGAGGCGGGGGACGACGAGCAGTACTTC.

This clonotype was found once. This chain joins TRBV19 and TRBJ2-3, with D hard to call. V shed 7 bases and J shed 9 bases, with 14 bases lying between them. Germline CDR1 reads LNHDA; CDR2 reads SQIVND (reference sequence). The CDR3 loop spans 12 amino acids. This CDR3 is CASIGNTRTQYF. CDR3 in DNA: TGTGCCAGTATAGGAAACACGAGGACGCAGTATTTT.

There are a few counts of this clonotype. The CDR3 sequence: CSARVGRGDYGYTF. DNA of the CDR3: TGCAGTGCTAGAGTTGGCAGGGGAGACTATGGCTACACCTTC. The chain joins TRBV20-1 to TRBJ1-2; TRBD1 might be the D (6 bases). The V end lost 1 base, the J end lost 3 bases, and 12 bases lay between the germline ends. The CDR3 has 14 amino acids. Germline V gene sequence: CDR1 DFQATT, CDR2 SNEGSKA (reference sequence).

The CDR3 protein is CASKRWETQYF. For the CDR3, the DNA is TGTGCCAGCAAACGGTGGGAGACCCAGTACTTC. The V gene is TRBV28, the J gene TRBJ2-4, with D unresolved. The tail of the sequence fits TRBJ2-5 better, so the J call may be wrong. The CDR3 has 11 residues. Per the germline V gene, CDR1 is MDHEN and CDR2 is SYDVKM.

This clonotype was seen only a few times. The chain has TRBV7-2 and TRBJ2-1; D is perhaps TRBD1 (5 bases). CDR3 size: 15 residues. V lost 0 bases to trimming and J lost 2 bases, with 8 bases between them. The germline V gene has CDR1 SGHTA and CDR2 FQGNSA. The chain's CDR3 is CASSLASRAYNEQFF. CDR3 DNA: TGTGCCAGCAGCTTAGCCTCCAGGGCCTACAATGAGCAGTTCTTC.

This clonotype was seen a few times. The chain links TRBV7-9 to TRBJ2-7, with TRBD1 as a possible D gene (6 bases). The CDR3 covers 13 residues. V was cut by 5 bases and J by 3 bases, with 11 bases left in between. Germline assignment: CDR1 SEHNR and CDR2 FQNEAQ (reference sequence). The CDR3 region has the DNA TGTGCCAGCAGCCCACACAGGGTCTACGAGCAGTACTTC. Protein: CASSPHRVYEQYF.

In this sample, this clonotype turned up a few times. This CDR3 is CASSHSLAGGTDTQYF. The CDR3 DNA is TGCGCCAGCAGCCACTCATTAGCGGGAGGCACAGATACGCAGTATTTT. This rearrangement joins TRBV4-3 to TRBJ2-3; 9 bases are shared with TRBD2. Germline CDR1 LGHNA, CDR2 YSLEER. This CDR3 region has 16 residues. Unmatched junction bases numbered 5, after V lost 3 bases and J lost 1 base.

This clonotype was detected only a few times. The chain has TRBV7-2 and TRBJ2-3; TRBD1 matches 8 bases. The CDR3 is 18 amino acids. With 3 bases clipped from V and 1 base from J, the junction kept 12 bases outside the gene matches. Germline loops: CDR1 SGHTA, CDR2 FQGNSA. CDR3: CASSFTLKTGARTDTQYF. Written as DNA, the CDR3 is TGTGCCAGCAGCTTCACCCTTAAGACAGGGGCCCGCACAGATACGCAGTATTTT.

The sample holds a few counts of this clonotype. V and J are TRBV13 and TRBJ2-5, with 11 bases that match TRBD2. Germline V gene sequence: CDR1 PRHDT, CDR2 FYEKMQ (reference sequence). Trimming took 4 bases from V and 5 from J; bases not matched to a gene: 9. This CDR3 comprises 16 residues. CDR3 amino acids: CASSSPTSGVKETQYF. For the CDR3, the DNA is TGTGCCAGCAGCTCCCCGACTAGCGGGGTGAAGGAGACCCAGTACTTC.